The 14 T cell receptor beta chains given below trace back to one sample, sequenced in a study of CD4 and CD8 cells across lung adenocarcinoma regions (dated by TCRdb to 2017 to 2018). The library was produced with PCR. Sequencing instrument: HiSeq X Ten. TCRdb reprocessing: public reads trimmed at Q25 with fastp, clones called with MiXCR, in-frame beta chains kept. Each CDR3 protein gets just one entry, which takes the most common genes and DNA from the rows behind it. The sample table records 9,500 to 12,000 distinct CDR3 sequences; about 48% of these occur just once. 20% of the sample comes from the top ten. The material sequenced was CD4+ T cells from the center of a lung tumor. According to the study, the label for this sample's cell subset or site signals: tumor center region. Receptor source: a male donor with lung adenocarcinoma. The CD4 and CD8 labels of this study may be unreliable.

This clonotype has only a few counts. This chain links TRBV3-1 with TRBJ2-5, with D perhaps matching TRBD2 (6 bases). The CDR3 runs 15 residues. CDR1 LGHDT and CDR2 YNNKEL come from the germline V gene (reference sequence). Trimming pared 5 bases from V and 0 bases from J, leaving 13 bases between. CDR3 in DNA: TGTGCCAGCAGCTGGCCGGGACTGGACCAAGAGACCCAGTACTTC. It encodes CASSWPGLDQETQYF.

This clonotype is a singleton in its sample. CDR3 sequence reads: CASSESVLGGGAANTGAQYF. Written as DNA, the CDR3 is TGTGCCAGCAGTGAAAGTGTCCTTGGCGGGGGGGCTGCGAACACAGGTGCGCAGTATTTT. The chain combines TRBV6-1 with TRBJ2-2, with 9 bases fitting TRBD2. The J call is in doubt because the DNA end fits TRBJ2-3 better. Germline V gene lookup returns CDR1 MNHNS and CDR2 SASEGT. CDR3 length: 20 residues.

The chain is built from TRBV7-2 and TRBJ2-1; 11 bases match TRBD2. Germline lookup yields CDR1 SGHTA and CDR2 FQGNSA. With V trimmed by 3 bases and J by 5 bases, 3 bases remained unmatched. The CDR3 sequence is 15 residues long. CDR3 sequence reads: CASSLGTSGHNEQFF. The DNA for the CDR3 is TGTGCCAGCAGCTTGGGGACTAGCGGCCACAATGAGCAGTTCTTC.

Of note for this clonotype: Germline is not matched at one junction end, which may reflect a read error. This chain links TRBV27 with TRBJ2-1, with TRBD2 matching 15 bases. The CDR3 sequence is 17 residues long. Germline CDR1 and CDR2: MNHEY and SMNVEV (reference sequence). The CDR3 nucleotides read TGTGCCAGCAGGGCGACCGGACTAGCGGGGGGGCCCGGGGAGCAGTTTTTT. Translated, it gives CASRATGLAGGPGEQFF.

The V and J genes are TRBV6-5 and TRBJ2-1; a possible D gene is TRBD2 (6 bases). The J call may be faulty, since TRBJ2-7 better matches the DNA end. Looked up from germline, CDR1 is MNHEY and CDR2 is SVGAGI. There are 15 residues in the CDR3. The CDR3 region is CASSYGLGSSYEQYF. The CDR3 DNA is TGTGCCAGCAGTTACGGACTCGGGAGCTCCTACGAGCAGTACTTC.

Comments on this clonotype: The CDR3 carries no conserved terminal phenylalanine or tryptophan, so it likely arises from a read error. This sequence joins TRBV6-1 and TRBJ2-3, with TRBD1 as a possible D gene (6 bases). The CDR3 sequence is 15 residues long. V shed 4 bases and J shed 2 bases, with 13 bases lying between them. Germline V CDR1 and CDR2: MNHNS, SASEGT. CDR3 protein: CASSVGGPHTDTQYC. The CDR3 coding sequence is TGTGCCAGCAGTGTTGGGGGCCCCCACACAGATACGCAGTATTGT.

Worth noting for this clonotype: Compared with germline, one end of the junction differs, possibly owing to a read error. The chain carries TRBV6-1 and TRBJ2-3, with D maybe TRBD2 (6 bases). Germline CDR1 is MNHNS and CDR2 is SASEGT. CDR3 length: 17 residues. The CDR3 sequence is CASSRIIGGRDTETQYF. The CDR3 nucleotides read TGTGCCAGCAGCCGCATCATCGGGGGTCGCGACACAGAGACGCAGTACTTT.

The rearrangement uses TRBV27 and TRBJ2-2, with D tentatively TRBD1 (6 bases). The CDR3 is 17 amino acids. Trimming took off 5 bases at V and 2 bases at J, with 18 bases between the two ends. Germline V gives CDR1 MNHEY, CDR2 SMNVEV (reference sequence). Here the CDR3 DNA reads TGTGCCAGCAGTAACTTTGAGAGGGGGAGAAACACCGGGGAGCTGTTTTTT. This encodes CASSNFERGRNTGELFF.

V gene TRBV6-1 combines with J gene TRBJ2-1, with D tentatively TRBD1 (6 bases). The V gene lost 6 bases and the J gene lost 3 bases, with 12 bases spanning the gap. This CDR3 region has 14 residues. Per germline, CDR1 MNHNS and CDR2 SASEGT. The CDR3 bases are TGTGCCAGCAGCCCCCGGGACATCTACAATGAGCAGTTCTTC. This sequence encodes CASSPRDIYNEQFF.

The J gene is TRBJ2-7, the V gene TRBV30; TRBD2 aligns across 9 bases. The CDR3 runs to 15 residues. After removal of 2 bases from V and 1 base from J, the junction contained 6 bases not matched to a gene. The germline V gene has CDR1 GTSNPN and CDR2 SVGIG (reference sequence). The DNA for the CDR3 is TGTGCCTGGAGTAGAGCGGGGGGATGGTCCTACGAGCAGTACTTC. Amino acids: CAWSRAGGWSYEQYF. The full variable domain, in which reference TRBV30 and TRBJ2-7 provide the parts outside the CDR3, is SQTIHQWPATLVQPVGSPLSLECTVEGTSNPNLYWYRQAAGRGLQLLFYSVGIGQISSEVPQNLSASRPQDRQFILSSKKLLLSDSGFYLCAWSRAGGWSYEQYFGPGTRLTVT.

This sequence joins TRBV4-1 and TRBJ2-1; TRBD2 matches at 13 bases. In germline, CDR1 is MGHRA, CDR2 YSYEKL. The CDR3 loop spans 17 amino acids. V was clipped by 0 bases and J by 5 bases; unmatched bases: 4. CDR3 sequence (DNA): TGCGCCAGCAGCCAAGATAAGGGACTAGCGGGGCACAATGAGCAGTTCTTC. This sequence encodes CASSQDKGLAGHNEQFF.

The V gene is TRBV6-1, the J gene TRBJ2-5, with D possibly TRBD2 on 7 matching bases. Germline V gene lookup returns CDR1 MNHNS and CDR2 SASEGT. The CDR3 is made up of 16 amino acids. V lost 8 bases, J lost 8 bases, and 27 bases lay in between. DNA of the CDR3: TGTGCCAGCGGGGGAACGGGGGGCGGGGACCCAGATACCCAGTACTTC. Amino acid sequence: CASGGTGGGDPDTQYF.

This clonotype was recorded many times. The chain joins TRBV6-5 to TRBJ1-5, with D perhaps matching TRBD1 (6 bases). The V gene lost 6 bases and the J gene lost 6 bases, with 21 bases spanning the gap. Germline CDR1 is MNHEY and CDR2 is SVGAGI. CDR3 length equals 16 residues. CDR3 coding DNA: TGTGCCAGCAGGACCCGACAGGTTTGGAGCGGTCAGCCCCAGCATTTT. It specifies CASRTRQVWSGQPQHF.

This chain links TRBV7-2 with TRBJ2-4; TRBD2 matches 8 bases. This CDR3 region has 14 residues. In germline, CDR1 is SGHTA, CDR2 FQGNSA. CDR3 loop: CAGSGGAGQDTQYF. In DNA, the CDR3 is TGTGCGGGCAGCGGGGGCGCCGGCCAAGACACTCAGTACTTC.